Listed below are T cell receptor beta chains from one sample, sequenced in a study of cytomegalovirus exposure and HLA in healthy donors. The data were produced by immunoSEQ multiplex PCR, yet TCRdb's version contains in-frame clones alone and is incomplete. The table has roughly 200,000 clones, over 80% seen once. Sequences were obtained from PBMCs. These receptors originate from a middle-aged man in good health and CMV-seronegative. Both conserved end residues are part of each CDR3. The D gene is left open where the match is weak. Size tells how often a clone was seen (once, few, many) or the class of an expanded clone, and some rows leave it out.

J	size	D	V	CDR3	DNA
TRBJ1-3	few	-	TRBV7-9	CASSLLTYSGNTIYF	TGTGCCAGCAGCTTGTTGACATACTCTGGAAACACCATATATTTT
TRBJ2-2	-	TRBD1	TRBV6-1	CASSGQGLSGELFF	TGTGCCAGCAGCGGACAGGGGTTGTCCGGGGAGCTGTTTTTT
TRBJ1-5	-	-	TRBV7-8	CASSLEVLAGMGNQPQHF	TGTGCCAGCAGCTTAGAGGTTTTGGCAGGGATGGGCAATCAGCCCCAGCATTTT
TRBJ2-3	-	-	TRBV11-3	CASSWSRGTDTQYF	TGTGCCAGCAGCTGGAGCAGGGGCACAGATACGCAGTATTTT
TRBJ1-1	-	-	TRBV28	CASSSGQTGIPEAFF	TGTGCCAGCAGTTCTGGACAGACCGGCATCCCTGAAGCTTTCTTT
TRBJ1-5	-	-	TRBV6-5	CASSPGGGASQPQHF	TGTGCCAGCAGTCCTGGAGGGGGGGCGAGTCAGCCCCAGCATTTT
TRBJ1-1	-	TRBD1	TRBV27	CASSLFGQGNTEAFF	TGTGCCAGCAGTTTATTCGGACAGGGGAACACTGAAGCTTTCTTT
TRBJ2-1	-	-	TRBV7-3	CASSASGANNEQFF	TGTGCCAGCAGCGCCTCGGGAGCCAACAATGAGCAGTTCTTC
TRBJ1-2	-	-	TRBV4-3	CASSQDFTRGYTF	TGCGCCAGCAGCCAAGACTTCACCAGGGGCTACACCTTC
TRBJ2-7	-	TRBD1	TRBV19	CASSLPGTGTQDEQYF	TGTGCCAGTAGTCTCCCCGGGACAGGGACCCAGGACGAGCAGTACTTC
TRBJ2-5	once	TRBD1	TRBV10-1	CASSELQGAQETQYF	TGCGCCAGCAGTGAGCTGCAGGGGGCCCAAGAGACCCAGTACTTC
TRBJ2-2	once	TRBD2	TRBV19	CASSIGTSGNTGELFF	TGTGCCAGTAGTATCGGGACTAGCGGGAACACCGGGGAGCTGTTTTTT
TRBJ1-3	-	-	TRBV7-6	CASSLAGRAGNTIYF	TGTGCCAGCAGCTTAGCCGGGAGAGCTGGAAACACCATATATTTT
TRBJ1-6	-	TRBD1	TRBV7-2	CASILQGMGNSPLHF	TGTGCCAGCATCTTACAGGGGATGGGTAATTCACCCCTCCACTTT
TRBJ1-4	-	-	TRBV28	CASSLLAGNEKLFF	TGTGCCAGCAGTTTATTGGCGGGGAATGAAAAACTGTTTTTT
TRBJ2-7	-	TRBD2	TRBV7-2	CASSLLGGATNYEQYF	TGTGCCAGCAGCTTACTCGGGGGGGCCACCAACTACGAGCAGTACTTC
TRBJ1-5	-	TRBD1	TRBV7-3	CASSNGQGGQPQHF	TGTGCCAGCAGCAACGGACAGGGAGGCCAGCCCCAGCATTTT
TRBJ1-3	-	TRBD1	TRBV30	CAWNGQGRNGNTIYF	TGTGCCTGGAACGGACAGGGACGGAATGGAAACACCATATATTTT
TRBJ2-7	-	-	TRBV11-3	CASSLGQNYEQYF	TGTGCCAGCAGCTTAGGGCAAAACTACGAGCAGTACTTC
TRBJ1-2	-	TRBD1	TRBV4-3	CASSQDIRDSSLNNYGYTF	TGCGCCAGCAGCCAAGATATTCGGGACAGCAGCCTAAATAACTATGGCTACACCTTC
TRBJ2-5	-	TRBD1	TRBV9	CASSVYRTGQEEQYF	TGTGCCAGCAGCGTATATCGGACAGGCCAAGAGGAGCAGTACTTC
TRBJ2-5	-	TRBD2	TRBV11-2	CASSFGGEETQYF	TGTGCCAGCAGCTTCGGGGGGGAAGAGACCCAGTACTTC
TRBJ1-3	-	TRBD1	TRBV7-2	CASSLKSGGSGNTIYF	TGTGCCAGCAGCTTAAAGTCAGGGGGAAGCGGAAACACCATATATTTT
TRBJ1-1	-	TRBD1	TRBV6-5	CASSYSMTGKTEAFF	TGTGCCAGCAGTTACTCGATGACAGGGAAAACTGAAGCTTTCTTT
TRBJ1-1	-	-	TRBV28	CASSLSLKGGEAFF	TGTGCCAGCAGCCTTTCCTTGAAGGGAGGTGAAGCTTTCTTT
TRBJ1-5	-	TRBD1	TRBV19	CASGQGDQPQHF	TGTGCCAGCGGACAGGGAGATCAGCCCCAGCATTTT
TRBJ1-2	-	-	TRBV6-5	CASSWRRSGYGYTF	TGTGCCAGCAGTTGGAGGCGAAGCGGCTATGGCTACACCTTC
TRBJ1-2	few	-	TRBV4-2	CASSQNLRQSGYTF	TGTGCCAGCAGCCAAAACCTCAGACAGTCAGGCTACACCTTC
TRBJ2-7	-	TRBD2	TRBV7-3	CASSEGLAGVYEQYF	TGTGCCAGCAGCGAGGGACTAGCGGGAGTCTACGAGCAGTACTTC
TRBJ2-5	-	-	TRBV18	CASSRGYQETQYF	TGTGCCAGCTCTCGGGGGTACCAAGAGACCCAGTACTTC